The next 17 T cell receptor beta chains were all read from a single sample in a study of graft-versus-host responses after intestinal transplantation. TCRdb's copy holds only in-frame clones and misses some; the assay was immunoSEQ multiplex PCR. The sample lists over 80,000 clones, about 83% seen once, with roughly 1.4% in the top ten. The sample consisted of PBMCs, taken 255 days after intestinal transplant. These receptors were obtained from a human patient who received an intestinal transplant, so some T cells may come from the graft donor.

V is TRBV5-1 and J is TRBJ1-2; 7 positions agree with TRBD1. The trim removed 3 bases at V and 1 base at J, leaving 3 bases unmatched. The germline CDR1 and CDR2 sequences are SGHRS and YFSETQ. The CDR3 runs 14 residues. As DNA, the CDR3 is TGCGCCAGCAGCTCTCGACAGGGTAACTATGGCTACACCTTC. Protein sequence: CASSSRQGNYGYTF.

The J gene is TRBJ2-7, the V gene TRBV6-5; 11 nucleotides agree with TRBD1. The CDR3 totals 15 residues. Germline loops: CDR1 MNHEY, CDR2 SVGAGI. Trimming cost V 4 bases and J 3 bases; bases outside gene matches: 5. The CDR3 DNA follows: TGTGCCAGCAGTTCCACCGGGACAGGGGGCTACGAGCAGTACTTC. Translating it yields CASSSTGTGGYEQYF.

This clone came up a few times. CDR3: CASGDTYEQYF. In DNA form, the CDR3 reads TGTGCTAGTGGGGACACCTACGAGCAGTACTTC. The chain combines TRBV12-5 with TRBJ2-5; tentative D call: TRBD1 (5 bases). The end of the DNA aligns better with TRBJ2-7, so the J call may be wrong. CDR1 is LGHNT and CDR2 is FRNRAP in the germline V gene. This CDR3 region has 11 residues.

The sample holds a few counts of this clone. This chain links TRBV10-2 with TRBJ2-7; 11 bases agree with TRBD1. The CDR3 length is 14 residues. CDR1 and CDR2 from the germline V gene are WSHSY and SAAADI. Trimming cost V 6 bases and J 2 bases; bases outside gene matches: 3. The CDR3 nucleotides read TGCGCCAGCAGACCGGGACAGGGGGCCTACGAGCAGTACTTC. Residues: CASRPGQGAYEQYF.

The V gene is TRBV28, the J gene TRBJ2-5; 7 positions match TRBD1. The V gene end was trimmed by 2 bases and the J gene end by 3 bases; junction bases not matched to a gene: 3. Germline values: CDR1 MDHEN, CDR2 SYDVKM. This CDR3 spans 14 amino acids. DNA of the CDR3: TGTGCCAGCAGTTTAGCCGGGACAGAAGAGACCCAGTACTTC. As protein: CASSLAGTEETQYF. The full variable domain, with the rest looked up from reference TRBV28 and TRBJ2-5, is DVKVTQSSRYLVKRTGEKVFLECVQDMDHENMFWYRQDPGLGLRLIYFSYDVKMKEKGDIPEGYSVSREKKERFSLILESASTNQTSMYLCASSLAGTEETQYFGPGTRLLVL.

This chain uses TRBV6-1 with TRBJ2-7; possibly TRBD2 for D (6 bases). CDR1 and CDR2 from the germline V gene are MNHNS and SASEGT. The ends were cut back, 8 bases at V and 7 bases at J, with 21 bases in the middle. The CDR3 runs to 14 residues. The DNA of the CDR3 is TGTGCCAGCCTACGGGACCGAAGCGGACTAGAGCAGTACGTC. Its translation is CASLRDRSGLEQYV.

This sequence joins TRBV9 and TRBJ1-1; D might be TRBD1 (5 bases). The germline V and J ends were trimmed by 0 bases and 3 bases, with 9 bases remaining between them. Germline-derived CDR1 and CDR2 are SGDLS and YYNGEE. The CDR3 covers 14 residues. The CDR3 region has the DNA TGTGCCAGCAGCGTAGTTCAGGGATACACTGAAGCTTTCTTT. Its protein is CASSVVQGYTEAFF.

This chain connects TRBV11-2 to TRBJ1-2; D is unresolved. Germline-derived CDR1 and CDR2 are SGHAT and FQNNGV. The germline V and J ends were trimmed by 2 bases and 7 bases, with 8 bases remaining between them. The CDR3 is 12 amino acids. The CDR3 nucleotides read TGTGCCAGCAGCTTAAACAACGGTGGCTACACCTTC. Translating it yields CASSLNNGGYTF.

The V gene is TRBV28, the J gene TRBJ1-5; the match to TRBD1 covers 8 bases. The germline gives CDR1 MDHEN, CDR2 SYDVKM. After removal of 8 bases from V and 0 bases from J, the junction contained 9 bases not matched to a gene. This CDR3 has 16 residues. The DNA of the CDR3 is TGTGCCAGCGCTTCGGGACAGGCGGGTAGCAATCAGCCCCAGCATTTT. Translation gives CASASGQAGSNQPQHF.

This clone was detected only once. V is TRBV10-2 and J is TRBJ2-3; 7 positions match TRBD1. Per germline, CDR1 WSHSY and CDR2 SAAADI. The CDR3 is made up of 14 amino acids. V shed 7 bases and J 3 bases; nucleotides not matched to a gene: 7. The CDR3 spells CASNPTGKTDTQYF. In DNA form, the CDR3 reads TGCGCCAGCAATCCGACAGGGAAGACAGATACGCAGTATTTT.

The chain links TRBV25-1 to TRBJ2-1, with D perhaps given as TRBD1 or TRBD2 (5 bases each). The germline V gene encodes CDR1 MGHDK and CDR2 SYGVNS. The CDR3 length is 14 residues. V was cut by 9 bases and J by 4 bases, with 16 bases left in between. This chain's CDR3 is CASSFGGRYNEQFF. The CDR3 region has the DNA TGTGCCAGTTCGTTTGGGGGAAGGTACAATGAGCAGTTCTTC.

The chain links TRBV19 to TRBJ2-7; TRBD2 agrees at 9 bases. The CDR3 consists of 12 residues. The germline CDR1 and CDR2 sequences are LNHDA and SQIVND (reference sequence). Trimming cost V 5 bases and J 4 bases; bases outside gene matches: 0. The CDR3 DNA reads as TGTGCCAGTAGTGGACTAGCGTACGAGCAGTACTTC. This gives the protein CASSGLAYEQYF.

This clone was seen a single time. One end of the junction is discordant with germline, which a read error may explain. This sequence joins TRBV7-7 and TRBJ2-5; 10 bases fit TRBD2. Per the germline V gene, CDR1 is SSHAT and CDR2 is FNYEAQ (reference sequence). The CDR3 consists of 15 residues. CDR3 loop: CASSPGLADQETQYF. The CDR3, as DNA: TGTGCTAGCAGCCCCGGACTAGCGGACCAAGAGACCCAGTACTTC.

The rearrangement joins TRBV11-1 to TRBJ2-2; perhaps TRBD1 as D (6 bases). The CDR3 extends over 13 amino acids. The germline CDR1 and CDR2 sequences are SGHAT and FQDESV (reference sequence). V was pared by 5 bases and J by 3 bases, with 7 bases between. The CDR3 reads CASSRQDTGELFF. DNA of the CDR3: TGTGCCAGCAGCCGACAGGACACCGGGGAGCTGTTTTTT.

The chain employs TRBV5-6 and TRBJ1-4; D gene uncertain. The V and J ends lost 0 bases and 4 bases respectively, with 7 bases between them. From germline, CDR1 is SGHDT and CDR2 YYEEEE. The CDR3 has 14 amino acids. The CDR3 DNA follows: TGTGCCAGCAGCTTGGGGCAGGATAATGAAAAACTGTTTTTT. Its protein product is CASSLGQDNEKLFF.

The table lists this clone with a few counts. One end of the junction fails to match germline, which may point to a read error. The chain is built from TRBV10-3 and TRBJ2-1; maybe TRBD2 (6 bases). Per the germline V gene, CDR1 is ENHRY and CDR2 is SYGVKD. The CDR3 sequence is 14 residues long. For the CDR3, the DNA is TGTGCCATCAGTGAGTCGGGCGGGGCACAGTCGCCCCTCTTC. Translating it yields CAISESGGAQSPLF.

CDR3 sequence (DNA): TGTGCCAGCAGCTCAGCAGCAGGGACCGAAGCTTTCTTT. Residues: CASSSAAGTEAFF. The gene calls are TRBV7-6 and TRBJ1-1, with D possibly matching TRBD1 (5 bases). Germline V gene sequence: CDR1 SGHVS, CDR2 FNYEAQ. V was cut by 4 bases and J by 8 bases, with 14 bases left in between. The length of the CDR3 is 13 residues.